This is a list of T cell receptor beta chains from one sample in a study of shared clonotypes between healthy human individuals. Only in-frame clones appear in the TCRdb table, and some are missing; sequencing was by immunoSEQ multiplex PCR. The data contain 2 million to 3 million clones, 80% to 95% of them seen just once; the ten biggest clones take up about 0.38%. The specimen was naive CD4+ T cells from PBMCs. The origin of the receptors is a man younger than 35 in good health. Some clones in this sample may be carry-over from other donors' samples. Each CDR3 is given with its conserved first and last residue. A D gene is named only where the DNA matches it firmly. Size tells how often a clone was seen (once, few, many) or the class of an expanded clone, and some rows leave it out.

cdr3_aa	cdr3_nt	j_call	d_call	v_call	clone_size
CASSLDSGSGNTIYF	TGCGCCAGCAGCTTGGACAGTGGCTCTGGAAACACCATATATTTT	TRBJ1-3	-	TRBV5-1	-
CASRGGANTGELFF	TGTGCCAGCCGAGGGGGCGCGAACACCGGGGAGCTGTTTTTT	TRBJ2-2	TRBD1	TRBV6-4	-
CASSPRRGGYGYTF	TGTGCCAGCAGCCCCCGGCGAGGGGGCTATGGCTACACCTTC	TRBJ1-2	-	TRBV7-2	-
CASSPPGTQVDEQYF	TGTGCCAGCTCACCCCCCGGGACTCAGGTCGATGAGCAGTACTTC	TRBJ2-7	-	TRBV18	-
CASSLAALGDEQFF	TGTGCCAGCAGCTTGGCCGCCTTGGGCGATGAGCAGTTCTTC	TRBJ2-1	-	TRBV5-4	-
CASSLIPQGANNEQFF	TGTGCCAGCAGCTTAATCCCCCAGGGGGCTAACAATGAGCAGTTCTTC	TRBJ2-1	TRBD1	TRBV5-4	-
CASSATTAETQYF	TGTGCCAGCAGTGCGACGACCGCAGAGACCCAGTACTTC	TRBJ2-5	-	TRBV6-1	-
CASSSRRQGNEKLFF	TGTGCCAGCAGTTCACGGCGGCAGGGCAATGAAAAACTGTTTTTT	TRBJ1-4	-	TRBV27	-
CASSQDGRGLTNYGYTF	TGCGCCAGCAGCCAAGATGGAAGGGGGCTTACCAACTATGGCTACACCTTC	TRBJ1-2	TRBD1	TRBV4-3	-
CASSPLSRSEGEQYF	TGTGCCAGCTCACCACTTTCCCGGAGCGAGGGCGAGCAGTACTTC	TRBJ2-7	-	TRBV18	-
CASKASSYNEQFF	TGTGCCAGCAAGGCAAGCTCCTACAATGAGCAGTTCTTC	TRBJ2-1	-	TRBV27	-
CASSTSSGHEQFF	TGTGCCAGCAGCACATCTAGCGGGCATGAGCAGTTCTTC	TRBJ2-1	TRBD2	TRBV7-9	-
CASIPGGSSNTEAFF	TGTGCCAGCATCCCTGGGGGGTCATCTAACACTGAAGCTTTCTTT	TRBJ1-1	-	TRBV28	-
CASKPGQGSTDTQYF	TGTGCCAGTAAACCGGGACAGGGATCTACAGATACGCAGTATTTT	TRBJ2-3	TRBD1	TRBV6-1	-
CASSIGQATYEQYF	TGTGCCAGTAGTATAGGACAGGCTACCTACGAGCAGTACTTC	TRBJ2-7	-	TRBV19	few
CASSRLGGDVNEQFF	TGCGCCAGCAGCCGTTTGGGGGGAGATGTCAATGAGCAGTTCTTC	TRBJ2-1	-	TRBV5-1	-
CASSFQAGGSTGELFF	TGTGCCAGCAGCTTTCAAGCGGGAGGTTCCACCGGGGAGCTGTTTTTT	TRBJ2-2	TRBD2	TRBV7-9	-
CASSGLAGVGGPGELFF	TGTGCCAGCAGTGGACTAGCGGGAGTAGGGGGCCCCGGGGAGCTGTTTTTT	TRBJ2-2	TRBD2	TRBV6-1	once
CASSFGQVGQPQHF	TGCGCCAGCAGCTTTGGACAGGTGGGTCAGCCCCAGCATTTT	TRBJ1-5	TRBD1	TRBV5-1	-
CASSLLTASTDTQYF	TGTGCCAGCAGTCTACTGACGGCTAGCACAGATACGCAGTATTTT	TRBJ2-3	-	TRBV28	-
CASSLGLAVYEQYF	TGTGCCAGCAGCTTGGGACTAGCAGTCTACGAGCAGTACTTC	TRBJ2-7	TRBD2	TRBV7-2	-
CASTSGLTRGEQFF	TGTGCCAGCACCTCTGGACTCACGAGAGGTGAGCAGTTCTTC	TRBJ2-1	-	TRBV6-5	-
CASSVLFIYGYTF	TGTGCCAGCAGTGTACTGTTTATCTATGGCTACACCTTC	TRBJ1-2	-	TRBV2	-
CASSAGLQPYEQYF	TGTGCCAGCAGTGCAGGGCTACAGCCCTACGAGCAGTACTTC	TRBJ2-7	-	TRBV6-1	-